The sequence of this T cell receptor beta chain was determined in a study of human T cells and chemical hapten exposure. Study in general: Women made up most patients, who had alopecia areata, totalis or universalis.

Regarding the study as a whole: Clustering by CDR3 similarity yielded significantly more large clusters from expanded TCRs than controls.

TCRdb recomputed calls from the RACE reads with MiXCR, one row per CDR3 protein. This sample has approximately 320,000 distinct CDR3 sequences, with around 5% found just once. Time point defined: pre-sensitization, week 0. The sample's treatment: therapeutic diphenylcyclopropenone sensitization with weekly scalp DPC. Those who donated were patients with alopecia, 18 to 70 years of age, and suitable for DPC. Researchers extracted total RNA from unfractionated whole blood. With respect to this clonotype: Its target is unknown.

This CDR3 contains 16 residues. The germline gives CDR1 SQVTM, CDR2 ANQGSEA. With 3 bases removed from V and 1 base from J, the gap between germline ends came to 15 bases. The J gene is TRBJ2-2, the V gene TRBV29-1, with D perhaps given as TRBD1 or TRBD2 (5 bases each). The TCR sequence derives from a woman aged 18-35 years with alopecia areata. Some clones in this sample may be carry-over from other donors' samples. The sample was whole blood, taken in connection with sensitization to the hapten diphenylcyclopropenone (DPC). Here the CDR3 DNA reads TGCAGCGTTGAGTGGCAGGGACGGGGGAACACCGGGGAGCTGTTTTTT. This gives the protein CSVEWQGRGNTGELFF.